Listed here are 31 T cell receptor beta chains from one sample, sequenced in a study of T cell repertoires in cytomegalovirus infection. MiXCR, run by TCRdb on the reads, gives a single entry per CDR3 protein. The sample records 750,000 to 950,000 distinct CDR3 sequences, roughly 28% being singletons. These receptors' antigens are unknown. The source was cultured CD8+ T cells from PBMCs, collected from culture after CMV antigen stimulation. The source is a human donor in good health (CMV status not recorded). Some clones in this sample may be carry-over from other donors' samples.

The chain links TRBV19 to TRBJ1-2; the D gene is possibly TRBD1 (6 bases). The CDR3 runs to 13 residues. Trimming stripped 8 bases from V and 3 bases from J, with 13 bases between. Germline assignment: CDR1 LNHDA and CDR2 SQIVND (reference sequence). In DNA form, the CDR3 reads TGTGCCAGTGCCCCGGGGGCATACTATGGCTACACCTTC. Its protein product is CASAPGAYYGYTF.

The CDR3 reads CASSQGTGEAFF. The CDR3 bases are TGTGCCAGCAGCCAGGGGACAGGGGAAGCTTTCTTT. The rearrangement uses TRBV7-3 and TRBJ1-1; 9 bases agree with TRBD1. This CDR3 has 12 amino acids. Germline CDR1 is SGHTA and CDR2 is FQGTGA. V dropped 5 bases and J dropped 8; count of bases not matched to a gene: 3.

V is TRBV5-1 and J is TRBJ2-1; either TRBD1 or TRBD2 may supply D (5 bases each). The length of the CDR3 is 16 residues. With 4 bases removed from V and 8 bases from J, the gap between germline ends came to 22 bases. CDR1 is SGHRS and CDR2 is YFSETQ in the germline V gene. The CDR3, as DNA: TGCGCCAGCAGCCACAGTAGGGACCCGCCGTGGGATGAGCAGTTCTTC. Protein: CASSHSRDPPWDEQFF.

This chain connects TRBV12-3 or TRBV12-4 to TRBJ1-1; the D is unclear. V was shortened by 0 bases and J by 5 bases, with 7 bases between the two germline ends. The length of the CDR3 is 13 residues. The chain's CDR3 is CASSLALATEAFF. For the CDR3, the DNA is TGTGCCAGCAGTTTAGCTCTAGCTACTGAAGCTTTCTTT.

This clonotype was observed a few times. This sequence joins TRBV7-6 and TRBJ2-1, with D hard to call. CDR3 size: 14 residues. Trimming pared 5 bases from V and 7 bases from J, leaving 15 bases between. Germline V gives CDR1 SGHVS, CDR2 FNYEAQ. CDR3 coding DNA: TGTGCCAGCAGCCCGCTCCGGTCTCGGAATGAGCAGTTCTTC. Amino acid sequence: CASSPLRSRNEQFF. Full variable domain (missing parts from reference TRBV7-6 and TRBJ2-1): GAGVSQSPRYKVTKRGQDVALRCDPISGHVSLYWYRQALGQGPEFLTYFNYEAQQDKSGLPNDRFSAERPEGSISTLTIQRTEQRDSAMYRCASSPLRSRNEQFFGPGTRLTVL.

This clonotype turned up a few times. This chain connects TRBV7-6 to TRBJ1-1, with a weak D call TRBD1 (6 bases). This CDR3 has 15 residues. Germline V CDR1 and CDR2: SGHVS, FNYEAQ. V was pared by 3 bases and J by 0 bases, with 11 bases between. The CDR3 nucleotides read TGTGCCAGCAGCTTGGTGAGGGACATGAACACTGAAGCTTTCTTT. Translating gives CASSLVRDMNTEAFF. The full variable domain, its missing parts supplied by reference TRBV7-6 and TRBJ1-1, is GAGVSQSPRYKVTKRGQDVALRCDPISGHVSLYWYRQALGQGPEFLTYFNYEAQQDKSGLPNDRFSAERPEGSISTLTIQRTEQRDSAMYRCASSLVRDMNTEAFFGQGTRLTVV.

This clonotype was recorded at least ten times. The V call is TRBV7-2, the J call TRBJ1-1, with D perhaps matching TRBD1 (5 bases). V was pared by 2 bases and J by 4 bases, with 17 bases between. Germline V lookup: CDR1 SGHTA, CDR2 FQGNSA. The CDR3 has 16 amino acids. The CDR3 reads CASSLSVRARATEAFF. The CDR3 DNA reads TGTGCCAGCAGCTTATCGGTTAGGGCCAGGGCCACTGAAGCTTTCTTT.

This clonotype was seen at least ten times. V usage is TRBV7-2 and J usage is TRBJ1-3; weak D call: TRBD1 (5 bases). Trimming took off 5 bases at V and 0 bases at J, with 8 bases between the two ends. CDR3 length: 14 amino acids. The germline gives CDR1 SGHTA, CDR2 FQGNSA. For the CDR3, the DNA is TGTGCCAGCAGCCATGGGACCTCTGGAAACACCATATATTTT. The encoded protein is CASSHGTSGNTIYF. The full variable domain, completed using reference TRBV7-2 and TRBJ1-3, is GAGVSQSPSNKVTEKGKDVELRCDPISGHTALYWYRQSLGQGLEFLIYFQGNSAPDKSGLPSDRFSAERTGGSVSTLTIQRTQQEDSAVYLCASSHGTSGNTIYFGEGSWLTVV.

This clonotype appeared many times. The rearrangement links TRBV7-8 to TRBJ2-3, with TRBD1 matching 7 bases. The V segment lost 5 bases and the J segment 0 bases; nucleotides outside the gene matches: 11. The CDR3 is 17 amino acids. Germline loops: CDR1 SGHVS, CDR2 FQNEAQ. Here the CDR3 reads CASSARGQSSSTDTQYF. In nucleotides, the CDR3 is TGTGCCAGCAGCGCCCGGGGACAGAGCTCTAGCACAGATACGCAGTATTTT. Using reference TRBV7-8 and TRBJ2-3 for the parts outside the CDR3, the full variable domain is GAGVSQSPRYKVAKRGQDVALRCDPISGHVSLFWYQQALGQGPEFLTYFQNEAQLDKSGLPSDRFFAERPEGSVSTLKIQRTQQEDSAVYLCASSARGQSSSTDTQYFGPGTRLTVL.

This clonotype occurred a few times. This chain links TRBV7-9 with TRBJ2-1; TRBD2 agrees at 10 bases. Unmatched junction bases numbered 11, after V lost 5 bases and J lost 1 base. Germline-derived CDR1 and CDR2 are SEHNR and FQNEAQ (reference sequence). This CDR3 comprises 18 residues. The CDR3 DNA is TGTGCCAGCAGCCCTAGCGGGGGCTACACACAATCCTACAATGAGCAGTTCTTC. It is translated as CASSPSGGYTQSYNEQFF.

Comments on this clonotype: A read error may account for a junction end that differs from germline. The gene calls are TRBV7-7 and TRBJ2-7; maybe TRBD1 (5 bases). The length of the CDR3 is 16 residues. CDR1 and CDR2 from the germline V gene are SSHAT and FNYEAQ (reference sequence). Here the CDR3 DNA reads TGTGCTAGCAGCGCCAACTCGCTGGGGCGGTCTCGAGAGCAGTACTTC. It codes for CASSANSLGRSREQYF.

This clonotype was counted many times. The chain uses TRBV7-2 and TRBJ2-1, with 9 bases aligning to TRBD2. Germline CDR1 SGHTA, CDR2 FQGNSA. This CDR3 spans 14 amino acids. With V trimmed by 3 bases and J by 6 bases, 3 bases remained unmatched. The CDR3 DNA reads as TGTGCCAGCAGCTTCGGTAGCGGGGGCAATGAGCAGTTCTTC. Translated: CASSFGSGGNEQFF.

The J gene is TRBJ2-7, the V gene TRBV27; a weak D match, TRBD1 (6 bases). V lost 0 bases, J lost 3 bases, and 9 bases lay in between. Germline values: CDR1 MNHEY, CDR2 SMNVEV (reference sequence). CDR3 length: 14 residues. CDR3 protein: CASSLSPDSYEQYF. Written as DNA, the CDR3 is TGTGCCAGCAGTTTATCGCCGGACAGCTACGAGCAGTACTTC.

The chain links TRBV6-2 or TRBV6-3 to TRBJ2-3; the D gene could be TRBD1 or TRBD2 (6 bases each). The CDR3 runs to 15 residues. Germline lookup yields CDR1 MNHEY and CDR2 SVGEGT. V was pared by 10 bases and J by 5 bases, with 22 bases between. In DNA, the CDR3 is TGTGCCACCACCGGGTACGGGGGCTTTGAAGATACGCAGTATTTT. Translation gives CATTGYGGFEDTQYF.

In its sample, this clonotype was seen many times. The chain employs TRBV7-9 and TRBJ2-3; no clear D gene. The germline CDR1 and CDR2 sequences are SEHNR and FQNEAQ (reference sequence). The CDR3 covers 14 residues. V was shortened by 1 base and J by 4 bases, with 9 bases between the two germline ends. CDR3 protein: CASSLVLGSDTQYF. The DNA for the CDR3 is TGTGCCAGCAGCTTAGTGCTAGGGTCAGATACGCAGTATTTT.

The CDR3 coding sequence is TGTGCCAGCAGTCCCGAGGTGTTGGAGACCCAGTACTTC. Amino acids: CASSPEVLETQYF. The V gene is TRBV27, the J gene TRBJ2-5; D gene unclear. The CDR3 is 13 residues long. Trimming cost V 5 bases and J 5 bases, with 12 bases left between them. Germline V gives CDR1 MNHEY, CDR2 SMNVEV (reference sequence).

This chain connects TRBV3-1 to TRBJ2-1, with TRBD1 matching 9 bases. V gave up 4 bases and J gave up 4 bases; unmatched junction bases: 8. This CDR3 contains 16 residues. Per germline, CDR1 LGHDT and CDR2 YNNKEL (reference sequence). CDR3 protein: CASSRPGQGVYNEQFF. The CDR3 coding sequence is TGTGCCAGCAGCCGTCCGGGACAGGGCGTTTACAATGAGCAGTTCTTC.

V and J are TRBV13 and TRBJ1-4; D gene unclear. The CDR3 loop spans 15 amino acids. Trimming took off 4 bases at V and 6 bases at J, with 15 bases between the two ends. Germline V CDR1 and CDR2: PRHDT, FYEKMQ (reference sequence). The CDR3 loop is CASSSRARGDEKLFF. The CDR3 DNA follows: TGTGCCAGCAGCTCTCGGGCCCGGGGAGATGAAAAACTGTTTTTT.

This chain connects TRBV7-6 to TRBJ2-1, with D perhaps matching TRBD2 (6 bases). The CDR3 extends over 17 amino acids. Germline V gene data show CDR1 as SGHVS and CDR2 as FNYEAQ. V gave up 1 base and J gave up 2 bases, with 15 bases separating them. For the CDR3, the DNA is TGTGCCAGCAGCTTAGACTTGTGGGGGGTTGCCTACAATGAGCAGTTCTTC. This gives the protein CASSLDLWGVAYNEQFF.

This clonotype was counted only a few times. The rearrangement joins TRBV6-2 or TRBV6-3 to TRBJ2-7; a possible D gene is TRBD1 (5 bases). CDR3 length: 17 amino acids. Per germline, CDR1 MNHEY and CDR2 SVGEGT. V dropped 0 bases and J dropped 3 bases, with 18 bases sitting between them. Here the CDR3 reads CASSYSKGRQSFYEQYV. In nucleotides, the CDR3 is TGTGCCAGCAGTTACTCGAAAGGAAGACAGAGTTTCTACGAGCAGTACGTC.

This clonotype was detected many times. The rearrangement joins TRBV27 to TRBJ1-1; 7 nucleotides line up with TRBD1. Germline assignment: CDR1 MNHEY and CDR2 SMNVEV (reference sequence). The CDR3 runs to 16 residues. Unmatched junction bases numbered 8, after V lost 4 bases and J lost 0 bases. The CDR3 bases are TGTGCCAGCAGTTCAGGGGGTGGGGTCATGAACACTGAAGCTTTCTTT. This encodes CASSSGGGVMNTEAFF.

This sequence joins TRBV10-2 and TRBJ2-7; 8 positions agree with TRBD1. The trim removed 6 bases at V and 4 bases at J, leaving 8 bases unmatched. This CDR3 region has 14 residues. The germline gives CDR1 WSHSY, CDR2 SAAADI. CDR3 DNA: TGCGCCAGCAGGGACGGACAGGGCGGGTACGAGCAGTACGTC. Translating it yields CASRDGQGGYEQYV.

This clonotype showed up many times. The chain employs TRBV7-8 and TRBJ2-5; D possibly uses TRBD1 or TRBD2 (6 bases each). The CDR3 spans 15 residues. V lost 1 base, J lost 5 bases, and 14 bases lay in between. CDR1 and CDR2 from the germline V gene are SGHVS and FQNEAQ. CDR3 loop: CASSLVGGQDETQYF. The CDR3 DNA sequence: TGTGCCAGCAGCTTAGTCGGGGGCCAGGATGAGACCCAGTACTTC. Drawing the rest from reference TRBV7-8 and TRBJ2-5, the complete variable domain is GAGVSQSPRYKVAKRGQDVALRCDPISGHVSLFWYQQALGQGPEFLTYFQNEAQLDKSGLPSDRFFAERPEGSVSTLKIQRTQQEDSAVYLCASSLVGGQDETQYFGPGTRLLVL.

This clonotype was seen a handful of times. J is TRBJ2-1 and V is TRBV2, with 11 bases identical to TRBD1. The ends lost 7 bases at V and 1 base at J; junction bases unmatched: 6. Germline V gives CDR1 SNHLY, CDR2 FYNNEI. The CDR3 sequence is 16 residues long. CDR3 residues: CASISGTGGSYNEQFF. The CDR3 bases are TGTGCCAGCATCTCAGGGACAGGGGGTTCCTACAATGAGCAGTTCTTC.

The V and J genes are TRBV12-3 or TRBV12-4 and TRBJ1-1; D ambiguous. Trimming took 7 bases from V and 4 from J, leaving 16 bases between them. CDR3 length equals 14 residues. As DNA, the CDR3 is TGTGCCAGCACCTTAGGCAGTCTAGGCACTGAAGCTTTCTTT. Residues: CASTLGSLGTEAFF.

This clonotype turned up a few times. The rearrangement links TRBV28 to TRBJ2-2, with no clear D. The CDR3 sequence is 13 residues long. Germline CDR1 is MDHEN and CDR2 is SYDVKM. Trimming pared 8 bases from V and 1 base from J, leaving 8 bases between. The CDR3 nucleotides read TGTGCCAGCGATGGCGGGAACACCGGGGAGCTGTTTTTT. Translation gives CASDGGNTGELFF.

This clonotype was picked up a small number of times. J is TRBJ1-4 and V is TRBV2; TRBD1 matches at 7 bases. Germline CDR1 reads SNHLY; CDR2 reads FYNNEI. The CDR3 covers 19 residues. The J segment lost 8 bases and the V segment lost 4 bases, leaving 22 bases of the junction unmatched. The CDR3 protein is CASSGMSGTALILEEKLFF. The DNA for the CDR3 is TGTGCCAGCAGTGGAATGTCCGGGACAGCACTCATTCTCGAGGAAAAACTGTTTTTT.

This clonotype was observed many times. V and J are TRBV4-2 and TRBJ2-5; TRBD2 agrees at 9 bases. This CDR3 spans 15 amino acids. Germline V gene data show CDR1 as LGHNA and CDR2 as YNFKEQ. V lost 0 bases, J lost 1 base, and 0 bases stayed unmatched. Here the CDR3 DNA reads TGTGCCAGCAGCCAAGAGCGGGGGGGCCAAGAGACCCAGTACTTC. This encodes CASSQERGGQETQYF.

This clonotype was recorded a few times. The chain links TRBV4-1 to TRBJ2-4, with D possibly being TRBD1 or TRBD2 (6 bases each). CDR3 length: 15 residues. The V end was cut by 0 bases, the J end by 9 bases, with 15 bases between. Germline V gives CDR1 MGHRA, CDR2 YSYEKL. The CDR3 loop reads CASSQDLQGGSIQYF. In DNA, the CDR3 is TGCGCCAGCAGCCAAGATCTACAAGGGGGGAGCATTCAGTACTTC.

CDR3 sequence: CASSQKDSRTNEKLFF. The CDR3, as DNA: TGCGCCAGCAGCCAGAAGGACAGTAGAACTAATGAAAAACTGTTTTTT. The V gene is TRBV4-1, the J gene TRBJ1-4; maybe TRBD1 (6 bases). The CDR3 length is 16 residues. Per the germline V gene, CDR1 is MGHRA and CDR2 is YSYEKL. Trimming removed 3 bases at V and 1 base at J, with 12 bases between.

The J gene is TRBJ1-1, the V gene TRBV19; no clear D gene. V was cut by 5 bases and J by 0 bases, with 10 bases left in between. This CDR3 has 14 residues. CDR1 and CDR2 (germline): LNHDA, SQIVND (reference sequence). The CDR3 sequence: CASSFLGMNTEAFF. The DNA of the CDR3 is TGTGCCAGTAGTTTCCTCGGGATGAACACTGAAGCTTTCTTT. The full variable domain, rest sourced from reference TRBV19 and TRBJ1-1, is DGGITQSPKYLFRKEGQNVTLSCEQNLNHDAMYWYRQDPGQGLRLIYYSQIVNDFQKGDIAEGYSVSREKKESFPLTVTSAQKNPTAFYLCASSFLGMNTEAFFGQGTRLTVV.